The source of this T cell receptor (beta chain) is a study of cytomegalovirus exposure and HLA in healthy donors. This CDR3 is built from 14 residues. V was trimmed by 3 bases and J by 3 bases, leaving 12 bases between them. Per germline, CDR1 SNHLY and CDR2 FYNNEI. In regard to this clone: The antigen is unknown.

Study-wide findings and caveats: Whilst most TCR sequences proved rare, a subset of public TCRs occurred across many donors. Researchers counted some 150 TCR beta chains as cytomegalovirus-associated.

The data were produced by immunoSEQ multiplex PCR, yet TCRdb's version contains in-frame clones alone and is incomplete. The sample lists about 160,000 clones, approximately 86% occurring once. The V gene is TRBV2, the J gene TRBJ2-7; D unresolved. Sequences were obtained from PBMCs. The origin of this receptor is a man younger than 45 in good health and CMV-seropositive. CDR3 loop: CASSDVGGIYEQYF. The CDR3 bases are TGTGCCAGCAGTGATGTTGGCGGAATCTACGAGCAGTACTTC.